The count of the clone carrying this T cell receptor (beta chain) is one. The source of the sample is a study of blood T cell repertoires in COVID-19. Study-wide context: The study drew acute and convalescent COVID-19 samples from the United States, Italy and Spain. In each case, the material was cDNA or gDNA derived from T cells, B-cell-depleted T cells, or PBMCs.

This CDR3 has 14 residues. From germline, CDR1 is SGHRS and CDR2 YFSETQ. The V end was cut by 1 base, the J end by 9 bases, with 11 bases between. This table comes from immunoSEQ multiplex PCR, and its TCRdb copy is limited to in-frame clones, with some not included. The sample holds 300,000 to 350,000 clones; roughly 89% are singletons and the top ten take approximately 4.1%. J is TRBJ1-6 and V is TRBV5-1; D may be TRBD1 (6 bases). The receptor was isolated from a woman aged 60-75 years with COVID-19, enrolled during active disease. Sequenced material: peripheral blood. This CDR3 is CASSLWQGGSPLHF. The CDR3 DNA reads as TGCGCCAGCAGCTTGTGGCAAGGGGGTTCACCCCTCCACTTT.